This T cell receptor beta chain was captured by sequencing in a study of blood T cell repertoires in COVID-19. On the study more broadly: Sites in the United States, Italy and Spain provided acute and convalescent COVID-19 samples. T cells, B-cell-depleted T cells, or PBMCs supplied cDNA or gDNA.

Original processing methods: Using reference gene primer amplification, nucleated cell counts were estimated. Clones were sequenced by immunoSEQ multiplex PCR, and TCRdb holds only the in-frame ones, with some missing. The D gene and trimming were derived from the DNA, and the V and J assignments and clone size from that table. Here the sample spans about 190,000 clones, 90% being singletons. The CDR3 consists of 17 residues. The germline V and J ends were trimmed by 5 bases and 7 bases, with 25 bases remaining between them. Germline V CDR1 and CDR2: SGHRS, YFSETQ. The source is a man aged 45 to 65 with acute or convalescent COVID-19. The chain carries TRBV5-1 and TRBJ2-1; D might be TRBD2 (5 bases). Sequencing used peripheral blood. The CDR3 DNA sequence: TGCGCCAGCAGGGGGTTCGGTTCCGGGAATTTGGGGAATGAGCAGTTCTTC. Encoded protein: CASRGFGSGNLGNEQFF.